The 32 T cell receptor beta chains presented below share a single source sample, sequenced in a study of vaccination effects on CD4 cells after COVID-19. The antigens of these receptors remain unknown. Clones were sequenced by immunoSEQ multiplex PCR, and TCRdb holds only the in-frame ones, with some missing. The sample contains about 24,000 clones, around 74% of which appear only once. Viral peptide pools were used in the ViraFEST assay to expand antigen-specific CD4+ T cells, and sequencing came afterward. It was after approximately 10 days of culture that CD4+ T cells were isolated. Participants got two doses of BNT162b2 or mRNA-1273 vaccine. The source material was CD4+ T cells from PBMCs cultured with HCoV-NL63 spike peptides, sampled after COVID-19 vaccination. The receptors come from a human donor who received a COVID-19 vaccine.

The chain joins TRBV2 to TRBJ2-5; no definite D call. The CDR3 sequence is 13 residues long. Trimming shortened V by 5 bases and J by 4 bases, and 11 bases separated the two germline ends. Germline V gives CDR1 SNHLY, CDR2 FYNNEI. DNA for the CDR3: TGTGCCAGCAGTTTCGGGCAGAGAGAGACCCAGTACTTC. Translation gives CASSFGQRETQYF.

The chain carries TRBV23-1 and TRBJ1-1; D call uncertain. TRBV23-1 is flagged as an ORF with uncertain function. The CDR3 sequence is 22 residues long. Trimming shortened V by 1 base and J by 0 bases, and 30 bases separated the two germline ends. The CDR3, as DNA: TGCGCCAGCAGTCAATGTCCGGCAGGAAAAACCTTGGGAGCCCACATGAACACTGAAGCTTTCTTT. Protein: CASSQCPAGKTLGAHMNTEAFF.

This clone was counted only a few times. Here the CDR3 reads CASSSHTGGAPTGGYTF. The CDR3 nucleotides are TGTGCCAGTAGCAGCCACACAGGGGGAGCGCCAACCGGAGGCTACACCTTC. This chain joins TRBV19 and TRBJ1-2; 8 positions agree with TRBD1. In germline, CDR1 is LNHDA, CDR2 SQIVND (reference sequence). The CDR3 extends over 17 amino acids. With V trimmed by 6 bases and J by 8 bases, 20 bases remained unmatched.

V usage is TRBV30 and J usage is TRBJ2-6; the D is unclear. V shed 1 base and J shed 2 bases, with 3 bases lying between them. The V gene's germline CDR1 is GTSNPN and CDR2 SVGIG (reference sequence). The CDR3 loop spans 13 amino acids. The CDR3 DNA sequence: TGTGCCTGGAGTGGGGCTGGGGCCAACGTCCTGACTTTC. This encodes CAWSGAGANVLTF.

The chain is built from TRBV11-2 and TRBJ2-3, with 11 bases lining up with TRBD2. J lost 0 bases, V lost 5 bases, and 10 bases had no gene match. The CDR3 covers 18 residues. CDR1 is SGHAT, CDR2 FQNNGV, per germline. The CDR3 here is CASSRRLLAGASTDTQYF. In nucleotides, the CDR3 is TGTGCCAGCAGCCGCCGTCTACTAGCGGGAGCTAGCACAGATACGCAGTATTTT.

The genes are TRBV28 and TRBJ2-2; D uncertain. Germline-derived CDR1 and CDR2 are MDHEN and SYDVKM. The CDR3 has 12 residues. Trimming stripped 3 bases from V and 6 bases from J, with 5 bases between. CDR3: CASSFASGELFF. The CDR3 coding sequence is TGTGCCAGCAGTTTCGCTTCCGGGGAGCTGTTTTTT.

V gene TRBV18 combines with J gene TRBJ2-4, with 11 nucleotides matching TRBD2. Germline CDR1 and CDR2: KGHSH and LQKENI. The CDR3 contains 20 residues. Trimming removed 1 base from V and 0 bases from J; junction bases left unmatched: 11. Written as DNA, the CDR3 is TGTGCCAGCTCACCACTCTTGGCGACTAGCGGGGATTTAGCCAAAAACATTCAGTACTTC. Amino acid sequence: CASSPLLATSGDLAKNIQYF. The full variable domain, with the rest looked up from reference TRBV18 and TRBJ2-4, is NAGVMQNPRHLVRRRGQEARLRCSPMKGHSHVYWYRQLPEEGLKFMVYLQKENIIDESGMPKERFSAEFPKEGPSILRIQQVVRGDSAAYFCASSPLLATSGDLAKNIQYFGAGTRLSVL.

This chain uses TRBV19 with TRBJ1-4; 7 bases map to TRBD1. This CDR3 comprises 16 residues. Germline V lookup: CDR1 LNHDA, CDR2 SQIVND (reference sequence). V was clipped by 3 bases and J by 14 bases; unmatched bases: 18. The CDR3 protein is CASSIKGTVEDGKLFF. DNA of the CDR3: TGTGCCAGTAGTATCAAGGGGACAGTTGAAGATGGAAAGCTGTTTTTT.

The V call is TRBV2, the J call TRBJ1-2; no clear D. V shed 7 bases and J shed 6 bases, with 24 bases lying between them. The CDR3 totals 16 residues. Germline CDR1 and CDR2: SNHLY and FYNNEI. For the CDR3, the DNA is TGTGCCAGCAATATGAAACGGGATCCTAACCCACATGGCTACACCTTC. Translated: CASNMKRDPNPHGYTF. The full variable domain, completed using reference TRBV2 and TRBJ1-2, is EPEVTQTPSHQVTQMGQEVILRCVPISNHLYFYWYRQILGQKVEFLVSFYNNEISEKSEIFDDQFSVERPDGSNFTLKIRSTKLEDSAMYFCASNMKRDPNPHGYTFGSGTRLTVV.

This chain joins TRBV28 and TRBJ2-3; D not resolved. The CDR3 loop spans 14 amino acids. Trimming shortened V by 3 bases and J by 2 bases, and 9 bases separated the two germline ends. Germline V gives CDR1 MDHEN, CDR2 SYDVKM. The CDR3, as DNA: TGTGCCAGCAGTTTTCACAAAGACACAGATACGCAGTATTTT. As protein: CASSFHKDTDTQYF.

This chain connects TRBV7-8 to TRBJ1-1, with D perhaps TRBD1 (5 bases). This CDR3 has 13 residues. CDR1 and CDR2 (germline): SGHVS, FQNEAQ. V was pared by 5 bases and J by 6 bases, with 13 bases between. The CDR3 sequence: CASSRGSDAEAFF. CDR3 nucleotide sequence: TGTGCCAGCAGCAGGGGATCGGACGCTGAAGCTTTCTTT.

This sequence joins TRBV6-6 and TRBJ2-1, with D perhaps TRBD1 (6 bases). V lost 7 bases to trimming and J lost 5 bases, with 18 bases between them. The CDR3 runs to 15 residues. Germline V gene data show CDR1 as MNHNY and CDR2 as SVGAGI (reference sequence). The CDR3 here is CASIHTGQPHNEQFF. As DNA, the CDR3 is TGTGCCAGCATCCATACTGGACAGCCCCACAATGAGCAGTTCTTC.

This rearrangement joins TRBV6-5 to TRBJ2-7; D gene uncertain. Per the germline V gene, CDR1 is MNHEY and CDR2 is SVGAGI. This CDR3 region has 13 residues. V lost 4 bases to trimming and J lost 4 bases, with 11 bases between them. This CDR3 is CASSSRHTYEQYF. CDR3 DNA: TGTGCCAGCAGTTCCAGACATACTTACGAGCAGTACTTC.

V usage is TRBV27 and J usage is TRBJ2-7; D is possibly TRBD2 (6 bases). Germline CDR1 and CDR2: MNHEY and SMNVEV (reference sequence). With 4 bases removed from V and 3 bases from J, the gap between germline ends came to 13 bases. CDR3 length: 14 amino acids. Written as DNA, the CDR3 is TGTGCCAGCAGTTGGGGACTGGGTTACTACGAGCAGTACTTC. Protein: CASSWGLGYYEQYF.

The chain combines TRBV5-5 with TRBJ1-2; D remains unclear. V was cut by 2 bases and J by 8 bases, with 10 bases left in between. Looked up from germline, CDR1 is SGHKS and CDR2 is YYEKEE (reference sequence). The CDR3 extends over 12 amino acids. Written as DNA, the CDR3 is TGTGCCAGCAGCTTTGATCGGGAGGGCTACACCTTC. It encodes CASSFDREGYTF. The variable domain in full, with the rest retrieved from reference TRBV5-5 and TRBJ1-2, is DAGVTQSPTHLIKTRGQQVTLRCSPISGHKSVSWYQQVLGQGPQFIFQYYEKEERGRGNFPDRFSARQFPNYSSELNVNALLLGDSALYLCASSFDREGYTFGSGTRLTVV.

The chain links TRBV1 to TRBJ2-5; the DNA was not compared with TRBD2, the D call given in the table. TRBV1 is a listed pseudogene. The CDR3 length is 16 residues. This CDR3 is CTSSPRRLAGGVTQYF. In DNA, the CDR3 is TGCACCAGCAGCCCCCGGCGACTAGCGGGGGGGGTGACCCAGTACTTC.

The J gene is TRBJ2-5, the V gene TRBV7-9; the D gene is possibly TRBD2 (7 bases). V was shortened by 7 bases and J by 1 base, with 16 bases between the two germline ends. CDR1 is SEHNR, CDR2 FQNEAQ, per germline (reference sequence). The CDR3 is 15 residues long. DNA for the CDR3: TGTGCCAGCATCCGACGTGGGGGGGCCCAAGAGACCCAGTACTTC. Its protein product is CASIRRGGAQETQYF.

This clone was recorded once. The V and J genes are TRBV7-2 and TRBJ2-3, with TRBD1 matching over 7 bases. V shed 2 bases, J shed 5 bases, and the junction held 1 base outside the gene matches. This CDR3 is built from 13 residues. From germline, CDR1 is SGHTA and CDR2 FQGNSA. The CDR3 nucleotides are TGTGCCAGCAGCTTACAGGGGGTAGATACGCAGTATTTT. Its protein product is CASSLQGVDTQYF.

The V and J genes are TRBV11-1 and TRBJ2-1, with D perhaps matching TRBD1 or TRBD2 (5 bases each). Germline V gives CDR1 SGHAT, CDR2 FQDESV (reference sequence). Trimming stripped 5 bases from V and 5 bases from J, with 13 bases between. The CDR3 spans 14 residues. CDR3 in amino acids: CASSASGTHNEQFF. CDR3 nucleotide sequence: TGTGCCAGCAGCGCCTCGGGGACCCACAATGAGCAGTTCTTC.

V usage is TRBV5-1 and J usage is TRBJ2-7, with TRBD1 matching 8 bases. Germline V gives CDR1 SGHRS, CDR2 YFSETQ. The CDR3 loop spans 15 amino acids. Trimming took 0 bases from V and 7 from J; bases not matched to a gene: 9. The CDR3 DNA follows: TGCGCCAGCAGCTTGGCTCAGGGGGCCGGTCGGGAGCAGTACTTC. Its translation: CASSLAQGAGREQYF.

The gene calls are TRBV19 and TRBJ1-1; a possible D gene is TRBD1 (5 bases). CDR3 size: 13 residues. Looked up from germline, CDR1 is LNHDA and CDR2 is SQIVND (reference sequence). Trimming pared 3 bases from V and 1 base from J, leaving 6 bases between. CDR3 region: CASSIRGNTEAFF. The CDR3 DNA follows: TGTGCCAGTAGTATTAGGGGGAACACTGAAGCTTTCTTT.

The chain recombines TRBV20-1 with TRBJ1-2; perhaps TRBD1 as D (5 bases). V lost 3 bases and J lost 4, with 21 bases in between. The germline gives CDR1 DFQATT, CDR2 SNEGSKA (reference sequence). This CDR3 has 16 residues. The CDR3: CSASGGRDGALYGYTF. The CDR3 bases are TGCAGTGCTAGTGGGGGTAGGGACGGAGCCCTCTATGGCTACACCTTC.

CDR3 in DNA: TGTGCCAGCTCACCCCCGTCGAACACTGAAGCTTTCTTT. This encodes CASSPPSNTEAFF. The chain employs TRBV18 and TRBJ1-1; no clear D gene. In germline, CDR1 is KGHSH, CDR2 LQKENI. Trimming removed 3 bases from V and 1 base from J, with 6 bases in between. This CDR3 spans 13 amino acids.

V and J are TRBV12-3 or TRBV12-4 and TRBJ1-1; D gene unclear. The CDR3 length is 13 residues. With 2 bases removed from V and 1 base from J, the gap between germline ends came to 5 bases. The CDR3 is CASSLTENTEAFF. CDR3 DNA sequence: TGTGCCAGCAGTTTAACGGAGAACACTGAAGCTTTCTTT.

The chain uses TRBV5-1 and TRBJ1-1; possible D gene TRBD1, 5 bases. This CDR3 has 15 amino acids. Between the trimmed V and J ends, which lost 5 bases and 0 bases, there was a span of 14 bases. The germline CDR1 and CDR2 sequences are SGHRS and YFSETQ. In DNA, the CDR3 is TGCGCCAGCAGGGGGGATGGGGGATTGAACACTGAAGCTTTCTTT. This translates into CASRGDGGLNTEAFF.

The V call is TRBV6-5, the J call TRBJ2-2; D gene ambiguous. CDR1 MNHEY and CDR2 SVGAGI come from the germline V gene. The CDR3 contains 13 residues. V was trimmed by 2 bases and J by 1 base, leaving 2 bases between them. CDR3 loop: CASSYQNTGELFF. For the CDR3, the DNA is TGTGCCAGCAGTTACCAGAACACCGGGGAGCTGTTTTTT.

The rearrangement uses TRBV1 and TRBJ2-2; the D call in the table, TRBD2, was not verified against the DNA. TRBV1 is a pseudogene segment. The CDR3 covers 21 residues. The chain's CDR3 is CTSSQGELAGELGGNTGELFF. CDR3 sequence (DNA): TGCACCAGCAGCCAAGGAGAGCTAGCGGGAGAGTTGGGAGGGAACACCGGGGAGCTGTTTTTT.

The V call is TRBV3-1 (or the pseudogene TRBV3-2), the J call TRBJ1-1; TRBD1 aligns across 7 bases. The ends lost 4 bases at V and 1 base at J; junction bases unmatched: 6. Germline CDR1 LGHDT, CDR2 YNNKEL (reference sequence). The CDR3 has 15 residues. CDR3 protein: CASSLTGTENTEAFF. CDR3 DNA sequence: TGTGCCAGCAGCCTCACCGGGACAGAGAACACTGAAGCTTTCTTT.

The chain recombines TRBV5-1 with TRBJ2-3, with 9 nucleotides matching TRBD1. From germline, CDR1 is SGHRS and CDR2 YFSETQ. The CDR3 loop spans 15 amino acids. Trimming removed 1 base from V and 6 bases from J; junction bases left unmatched: 6. As DNA, the CDR3 is TGCGCCAGCAGCTTGACAGGGGGCACTGGGGATACGCAGTATTTT. As protein: CASSLTGGTGDTQYF. Full variable domain (remainder filled in from reference TRBV5-1 and TRBJ2-3): KAGVTQTPRYLIKTRGQQVTLSCSPISGHRSVSWYQQTPGQGLQFLFEYFSETQRNKGNFPGRFSGRQFSNSRSEMNVSTLELGDSALYLCASSLTGGTGDTQYFGPGTRLTVL.

V is TRBV12-3 or TRBV12-4 and J is TRBJ1-2; a weak D match, TRBD1 (5 bases). The CDR3 has 12 amino acids. V was clipped by 6 bases and J by 9 bases, with 14 bases between them. CDR3 sequence reads: CASRVTGSRYTF. Written as DNA, the CDR3 is TGTGCCAGCAGAGTCACAGGTTCTCGCTACACCTTC.

The chain joins TRBV24-1 to TRBJ1-5; TRBD1 aligns across 10 bases. V gave up 4 bases and J gave up 7 bases; unmatched junction bases: 3. The CDR3 is 14 amino acids. Germline loops: CDR1 KGHDR, CDR2 SFDVKD. The CDR3 DNA reads TGTGCCACCAGTGACACGGACAGGGGGCAGCCCCAGCATTTT. Translating it yields CATSDTDRGQPQHF.

V gene TRBV10-3 combines with J gene TRBJ1-3; TRBD1 matches at 8 bases. Germline CDR1 ENHRY, CDR2 SYGVKD. The CDR3 is made up of 18 amino acids. Germline trimming cut 0 bases from V and 0 bases from J; bases unmatched to any gene: 7. CDR3 nucleotides: TGTGCCATCAGTGAGTCTTGGACAGGGCCCAACTCTGGAAACACCATATATTTT. Its protein is CAISESWTGPNSGNTIYF.